Each of the 13 T cell receptor beta chains below was sequenced from the same sample in a study of cytomegalovirus exposure and HLA in healthy donors. Sequenced by immunoSEQ multiplex PCR; TCRdb stores in-frame clones only, minus some. The data contain over 150,000 clones, 70% to 85% of them singletons. The specimen was PBMCs. The receptor source for this set is a woman in her twenties or thirties in good health and CMV-seropositive.

The chain uses TRBV29-1 and TRBJ2-7; no clear D gene. The CDR3 totals 13 residues. Between the trimmed V and J ends, which lost 4 bases and 0 bases, there was a span of 10 bases. Germline V gene data show CDR1 as SQVTM and CDR2 as ANQGSEA. The CDR3: CSVADTTSYEQYF. CDR3 bases: TGCAGCGTTGCCGACACAACCTCCTACGAGCAGTACTTC.

This clone appeared a few times. V and J are TRBV27 and TRBJ1-2; 7 nucleotides agree with TRBD1. This CDR3 has 15 residues. CDR1 and CDR2 (germline): MNHEY, SMNVEV (reference sequence). V shed 0 bases and J 0 bases; nucleotides not matched to a gene: 1. CDR3 in DNA: TGTGCCAGCAGTTTATCAGGGACAGCTAACTATGGCTACACCTTC. Its translation: CASSLSGTANYGYTF.

The chain uses TRBV28 and TRBJ1-1; D is ambiguous. Looked up from germline, CDR1 is MDHEN and CDR2 is SYDVKM. V was trimmed by 7 bases and J by 1 base, leaving 16 bases between them. The CDR3 spans 15 residues. CDR3 nucleotides: TGTGCCAGCACCCCATACCCAGGAGGGAACACTGAAGCTTTCTTT. Its protein is CASTPYPGGNTEAFF.

This chain joins TRBV6-6 and TRBJ2-2; 9 nucleotides align to TRBD1. This CDR3 comprises 16 residues. V lost 5 bases to trimming and J lost 8 bases; unmatched junction nucleotides: 12. Germline values: CDR1 MNHNY, CDR2 SVGAGI (reference sequence). The CDR3: CASSPRQGGSPGELFF. DNA of the CDR3: TGTGCCAGCAGTCCGAGACAGGGGGGCTCACCAGGGGAGCTGTTTTTT.

The chain is built from TRBV18 and TRBJ2-7, with 10 bases aligning to TRBD2. Germline V gives CDR1 KGHSH, CDR2 LQKENI. V gave up 1 base and J gave up 3 bases; unmatched junction bases: 3. The CDR3 consists of 15 residues. In nucleotides, the CDR3 is TGTGCCAGCTCACCACGCGCTAGCGGGAGCTACGAGCAGTACTTC. The encoded protein is CASSPRASGSYEQYF.

V gene TRBV2 combines with J gene TRBJ2-3; TRBD1 matches at 7 bases. The CDR3 has 15 residues. The germline V gene encodes CDR1 SNHLY and CDR2 FYNNEI. Trimming at V came to 4 bases and at J to 0 bases, leaving 4 bases not matched to a gene. The CDR3 spells CASSGQGLSTDTQYF. Here the CDR3 DNA reads TGTGCCAGCAGTGGACAGGGCCTAAGCACAGATACGCAGTATTTT.

The chain links TRBV10-3 to TRBJ2-7; perhaps TRBD1 as D (5 bases). Germline loops: CDR1 ENHRY, CDR2 SYGVKD. V lost 6 bases, J lost 3 bases, and 15 bases lay in between. This CDR3 region has 14 residues. DNA of the CDR3: TGTGCCATCAGCCAGACCACAGGCGGCTACGAGCAGTACTTC. Protein sequence: CAISQTTGGYEQYF.

The chain uses TRBV7-9 and TRBJ2-7, with TRBD1 matching over 8 bases. Per germline, CDR1 SEHNR and CDR2 FQNEAQ (reference sequence). J was trimmed by 4 bases and V by 5 bases; bases with no gene match: 13. The CDR3 length is 16 residues. CDR3 bases: TGTGCCAGCAGCAAGACAGGGGATGGGTGGGGATACGAGCAGTACTTC. Residues: CASSKTGDGWGYEQYF.

V is TRBV10-2 and J is TRBJ1-2, with 8 bases lining up with TRBD1. This CDR3 region has 15 residues. With V trimmed by 9 bases and J by 4 bases, 13 bases remained unmatched. The germline V gene encodes CDR1 WSHSY and CDR2 SAAADI. The CDR3 nucleotides read TGCGCCAGTCCCGGGACAGGTTCCTATGCCTATGGCTACACCTTC. Residues: CASPGTGSYAYGYTF.

This clone came up a few times. The junction departs from germline at one end; a sequencing error may be responsible. CDR3 loop: CASSRTSGGTGELFF. For the CDR3, the DNA is TGTGCTAGCAGCCGGACTAGCGGGGGCACCGGGGAGCTGTTTTTT. The chain is built from TRBV7-7 and TRBJ2-2, with 13 bases lining up with TRBD2. The CDR3 covers 15 residues. CDR1 is SSHAT, CDR2 FNYEAQ, per germline (reference sequence).

V gene TRBV2 combines with J gene TRBJ2-1, with TRBD1 matching 7 bases. This CDR3 region has 14 residues. The germline gives CDR1 SNHLY, CDR2 FYNNEI. Trimming removed 7 bases from V and 10 bases from J; junction bases left unmatched: 13. This chain's CDR3 is CASTTQGTPWEQFF. CDR3 coding DNA: TGTGCCAGCACCACACAGGGGACGCCCTGGGAGCAGTTCTTC.

The genes are TRBV27 and TRBJ1-1; D call uncertain. Trimming removed 3 bases from V and 0 bases from J, with 14 bases in between. The CDR3 is 16 residues long. Germline loops: CDR1 MNHEY, CDR2 SMNVEV (reference sequence). This chain's CDR3 is CASSLSAVSVNTEAFF. CDR3 in DNA: TGTGCCAGCAGTTTGTCCGCCGTCAGTGTGAACACTGAAGCTTTCTTT.

This clone was seen a handful of times. V usage is TRBV2 and J usage is TRBJ1-1; a possible D gene is TRBD1 (5 bases). Trimming took 7 bases from V and 5 from J, leaving 17 bases between them. The CDR3 is 14 residues long. Per germline, CDR1 SNHLY and CDR2 FYNNEI. CDR3 DNA sequence: TGTGCCAGCACCTTAGGGGCCGGGAGAACTGAAGCTTTCTTT. Translation gives CASTLGAGRTEAFF. Combining the CDR3 with reference TRBV2 and TRBJ1-1 gives the whole variable domain EPEVTQTPSHQVTQMGQEVILRCVPISNHLYFYWYRQILGQKVEFLVSFYNNEISEKSEIFDDQFSVERPDGSNFTLKIRSTKLEDSAMYFCASTLGAGRTEAFFGQGTRLTVV.